Below are 26 T cell receptor beta chains sequenced from a single sample in a study of blood T cell repertoires in COVID-19. The repertoire was sequenced with immunoSEQ multiplex PCR; TCRdb's copy has only in-frame clones and lacks some. The repertoire holds roughly 140,000 clones, with about four fifths as singletons. Specimen: peripheral blood. The source of these receptors is a human donor in a cohort sampled during active COVID-19.

This chain links TRBV11-2 with TRBJ2-2, with D perhaps matching TRBD2 (5 bases). CDR1 SGHAT and CDR2 FQNNGV come from the germline V gene. The CDR3 is made up of 13 amino acids. Trimming removed 3 bases at V and 6 bases at J, with 8 bases between. Here the CDR3 DNA reads TGTGCCAGCAGCTTTTCTAGCTCCGGGGAGCTGTTTTTT. As protein: CASSFSSSGELFF.

The genes are TRBV5-1 and TRBJ2-1; TRBD1 agrees at 8 bases. Germline V gene sequence: CDR1 SGHRS, CDR2 YFSETQ. After removal of 1 base from V and 9 bases from J, the junction contained 6 bases not matched to a gene. This CDR3 has 14 amino acids. The CDR3 DNA sequence: TGCGCCAGCAGCTTGAGTGGTGACAGGGGTGAGCAGTTCTTC. This translates into CASSLSGDRGEQFF.

This chain connects TRBV19 to TRBJ1-3; D uncertain. CDR1 is LNHDA and CDR2 is SQIVND in the germline V gene (reference sequence). The length of the CDR3 is 12 residues. Trimming pared 2 bases from V and 7 bases from J, leaving 6 bases between. CDR3 protein: CASSIPGNTIYF. Here the CDR3 DNA reads TGTGCCAGTAGTATACCCGGTAACACCATATATTTT.

V gene TRBV19 combines with J gene TRBJ2-7; 7 positions match TRBD2. V dropped 6 bases and J dropped 4; count of bases not matched to a gene: 6. The CDR3 is 13 amino acids. Germline V gene sequence: CDR1 LNHDA, CDR2 SQIVND (reference sequence). CDR3 region: CASRPGRGYEQYF. CDR3 nucleotide sequence: TGTGCCAGTAGGCCAGGGAGGGGTTACGAGCAGTACTTC.

This clone was detected once. The chain recombines TRBV19 with TRBJ2-2; 7 bases fit TRBD1. Germline V gene lookup returns CDR1 LNHDA and CDR2 SQIVND (reference sequence). There are 13 residues in the CDR3. J lost 4 bases, V lost 7 bases, and 3 bases had no gene match. CDR3: CASNDRVTGELFF. CDR3 coding DNA: TGTGCCAGTAATGACAGGGTCACCGGGGAGCTGTTTTTT.

The rearrangement links TRBV9 to TRBJ2-7, with D possibly being TRBD1 (6 bases). Trimming removed 4 bases at V and 3 bases at J, with 14 bases between. The V gene's germline CDR1 is SGDLS and CDR2 YYNGEE. The CDR3 runs to 14 residues. The CDR3 loop is CASSPRQDGYEQYF. CDR3 coding DNA: TGTGCCAGCAGCCCCAGACAGGACGGCTACGAGCAGTACTTC.

The chain couples TRBV5-4 to TRBJ2-2, with D hard to call. The CDR3 consists of 13 residues. Trimming took 3 bases from V and 5 from J, leaving 8 bases between them. CDR1 SGHNT and CDR2 YYREEE come from the germline V gene (reference sequence). The CDR3 DNA follows: TGTGCCAGCAGCTCCCGCGGTACCGGGGAGCTGTTTTTT. It is translated as CASSSRGTGELFF. Drawing the rest from reference TRBV5-4 and TRBJ2-2, the complete variable domain is ETGVTQSPTHLIKTRGQQVTLRCSSQSGHNTVSWYQQALGQGPQFIFQYYREEENGRGNFPPRFSGLQFPNYSSELNVNALELDDSALYLCASSSRGTGELFFGEGSRLTVL.

The J gene is TRBJ1-2, the V gene TRBV6-5; unclear D gene. Per the germline V gene, CDR1 is MNHEY and CDR2 is SVGAGI. Trimming took 4 bases from V and 8 from J, leaving 14 bases between them. This CDR3 is built from 13 residues. CDR3 nucleotides: TGTGCCAGCAGTTTTAAGATCCGAGGGGGCTACACCTTC. This sequence encodes CASSFKIRGGYTF.

The J gene is TRBJ2-1, the V gene TRBV28; D might be TRBD2 (6 bases). CDR1 MDHEN and CDR2 SYDVKM come from the germline V gene. V dropped 6 bases and J dropped 6 bases, with 12 bases sitting between them. The CDR3 consists of 13 residues. The CDR3 reads CASRTTSPNEQFF. CDR3 nucleotide sequence: TGTGCCAGCAGGACCACTAGCCCCAATGAGCAGTTCTTC. Full variable domain (outside the CDR3, taken from reference TRBV28 and TRBJ2-1): DVKVTQSSRYLVKRTGEKVFLECVQDMDHENMFWYRQDPGLGLRLIYFSYDVKMKEKGDIPEGYSVSREKKERFSLILESASTNQTSMYLCASRTTSPNEQFFGPGTRLTVL.

The chain links TRBV3-1 (or the pseudogene TRBV3-2) to TRBJ1-6; D may be TRBD1 (5 bases). The V and J ends lost 5 bases and 7 bases respectively, with 15 bases between them. Germline V gene sequence: CDR1 LGHDT, CDR2 YNNKEL (reference sequence). The CDR3 loop spans 15 amino acids. The CDR3 DNA reads as TGTGCCAGCAGCTCCGACGACAGCTTCAATTCACCCCTCCACTTT. Residues: CASSSDDSFNSPLHF.

This chain uses TRBV7-9 with TRBJ1-5; a weak D match, TRBD1 (5 bases). V lost 4 bases and J 7 bases, leaving 14 bases between the germline ends. Germline CDR1 reads SEHNR; CDR2 reads FQNEAQ (reference sequence). CDR3 size: 14 residues. Written as DNA, the CDR3 is TGTGCCAGCAGCTCGATCAGGGCTGGCCAGCCCCAGCATTTT. Translation: CASSSIRAGQPQHF.

A few counts support this clone. The rearrangement uses TRBV18 and TRBJ2-7; 8 bases agree with TRBD1. J gave up 6 bases and V 3 bases, and 13 bases lay outside the gene matches. This CDR3 has 16 residues. Looked up from germline, CDR1 is KGHSH and CDR2 is LQKENI. CDR3 coding DNA: TGTGCCAGCTCACCCCGGGGTGGGGACAGGAAAGGCGAGCAGTACTTC. It is translated as CASSPRGGDRKGEQYF.

The chain couples TRBV15 to TRBJ2-7, with unresolved D. The length of the CDR3 is 13 residues. Germline V gene data show CDR1 as LNHNV and CDR2 as YYDKDF (reference sequence). The V gene lost 0 bases and the J gene lost 7 bases, with 10 bases spanning the gap. The CDR3 loop reads CATSRDQVGEQYF. The CDR3 bases are TGTGCCACCAGCAGAGATCAGGTGGGTGAGCAGTACTTC. The whole variable domain, filled in from reference TRBV15 and TRBJ2-7, reads DAMVIQNPRYQVTQFGKPVTLSCSQTLNHNVMYWYQQKSSQAPKLLFHYYDKDFNNEADTPDNFQSRRPNTSFCFLDIRSPGLGDTAMYLCATSRDQVGEQYFGPGTRLTVT.

This clone was observed a handful of times. A read error may produce the germline difference seen at one junction end. The chain has TRBV7-7 and TRBJ2-2, with 7 bases matching TRBD2. Germline V gene sequence: CDR1 SSHAT, CDR2 FNYEAQ (reference sequence). The CDR3 extends over 16 amino acids. The CDR3, as DNA: TGTGCTAGCAGCCCACTAATAGCGGGGAACACCGGGGAGCTGTTTTTT. Its protein product is CASSPLIAGNTGELFF.

By share, this clone ranks as medium-sized. This chain uses TRBV5-1 with TRBJ2-3; 9 nucleotides match TRBD1. V lost 3 bases, J lost 8 bases, and 7 bases stayed unmatched. Germline CDR1 and CDR2: SGHRS and YFSETQ. The CDR3 has 14 amino acids. The CDR3 reads CASSWGTGRGTQYF. CDR3 bases: TGCGCCAGCAGCTGGGGGACAGGGCGTGGTACGCAGTATTTT.

The rearrangement joins TRBV5-1 to TRBJ2-5, with 9 bases identical to TRBD1. Looked up from germline, CDR1 is SGHRS and CDR2 is YFSETQ. Trimming took 4 bases from V and 5 from J; bases not matched to a gene: 6. The CDR3 spans 14 residues. CDR3 DNA: TGCGCCAGCAGCATCGGACAGGGGAGGGAGACCCAGTACTTC. It encodes CASSIGQGRETQYF.

J is TRBJ2-7 and V is TRBV28; D perhaps matches TRBD1 (6 bases). Trimming left V 3 bases short and J 2 bases short, with 11 bases between. This CDR3 has 14 amino acids. Germline lookup yields CDR1 MDHEN and CDR2 SYDVKM. The CDR3 reads CASSLRRGTYEQYF. In nucleotides, the CDR3 is TGTGCCAGCAGTTTGCGCAGGGGCACCTACGAGCAGTACTTC.

This clone was seen only a few times. CDR3 sequence (DNA): TGTGCCAGCAGCCAAGATCGGGGACAGGGTGGCTACACCTTC. Amino acid sequence: CASSQDRGQGGYTF. The chain recombines TRBV3-1 (or the pseudogene TRBV3-2) with TRBJ1-2; TRBD1 matches at 9 bases. The CDR3 covers 14 residues. The germline CDR1 and CDR2 sequences are LGHDT and YNNKEL (reference sequence). With V trimmed by 0 bases and J by 7 bases, 3 bases remained unmatched.

The gene calls are TRBV27 and TRBJ2-4; 7 bases are shared with TRBD2. The germline V gene encodes CDR1 MNHEY and CDR2 SMNVEV (reference sequence). CDR3 length: 17 amino acids. V was pared by 1 base and J by 2 bases, with 8 bases of the junction left unmatched. CDR3 region: CASSLFGGGPSKNIQYF. The CDR3, as DNA: TGTGCCAGCAGTTTATTCGGCGGGGGACCTTCCAAAAACATTCAGTACTTC.

This clone was observed a few times. DNA of the CDR3: TGTGCCAGCAGGACCGCAGGGGTCGATGAGCAGTTCTTC. It yields the protein CASRTAGVDEQFF. The genes are TRBV6-6 and TRBJ2-1; perhaps TRBD1 as D (6 bases). Per germline, CDR1 MNHNY and CDR2 SVGAGI (reference sequence). The V and J ends lost 6 bases and 8 bases respectively, with 14 bases between them. This CDR3 has 13 residues.

This clone was observed a handful of times. The chain joins TRBV11-2 to TRBJ2-7; 9 bases map to TRBD1. The CDR3 covers 15 residues. Trimming cost V 2 bases and J 3 bases; bases outside gene matches: 5. Germline lookup yields CDR1 SGHAT and CDR2 FQNNGV. CDR3 protein: CASSLSRQGGYEQYF. The CDR3 DNA is TGTGCCAGCAGCTTATCTCGACAGGGGGGCTACGAGCAGTACTTC.

The rearrangement uses TRBV7-9 and TRBJ1-2, with TRBD1 matching 7 bases. V gave up 1 base and J gave up 4 bases; unmatched junction bases: 6. Germline V gene lookup returns CDR1 SEHNR and CDR2 FQNEAQ (reference sequence). This CDR3 region has 15 residues. The CDR3 DNA reads as TGTGCCAGCAGCTTAGAGGGACAGACCCGCTATGGCTACACCTTC. Its translation: CASSLEGQTRYGYTF.

The chain recombines TRBV7-9 with TRBJ1-2, with 7 nucleotides matching TRBD1. This CDR3 has 15 residues. J was trimmed by 0 bases and V by 4 bases; bases with no gene match: 5. Looked up from germline, CDR1 is SEHNR and CDR2 is FQNEAQ (reference sequence). The CDR3 DNA reads as TGTGCCAGCAGCTCCGCCGGGACAGCTAACTATGGCTACACCTTC. Amino acid sequence: CASSSAGTANYGYTF.

The chain is built from TRBV4-3 and TRBJ1-6; 7 bases are shared with TRBD1. The V gene end was trimmed by 0 bases and the J gene end by 6 bases; junction bases not matched to a gene: 5. Germline V CDR1 and CDR2: LGHNA, YSLEER. CDR3 length equals 16 residues. CDR3 sequence: CASSQDTGTANSPLHF. CDR3 sequence (DNA): TGCGCCAGCAGCCAAGATACCGGGACAGCTAATTCACCCCTCCACTTT.

This chain uses TRBV2 with TRBJ1-5, with D possibly TRBD1 on 5 matching bases. V lost 7 bases to trimming and J lost 2 bases, with 9 bases between them. CDR3 size: 13 residues. Per germline, CDR1 SNHLY and CDR2 FYNNEI. CDR3 sequence: CASMGEGNQPQHF. CDR3 nucleotides: TGTGCCAGCATGGGGGAGGGCAATCAGCCCCAGCATTTT.

V gene TRBV6-2 or TRBV6-3 combines with J gene TRBJ1-4; TRBD1 aligns across 12 bases. J gave up 8 bases and V 5 bases, and 3 bases lay outside the gene matches. Germline loops: CDR1 MNHEY, CDR2 SVGEGT. The CDR3 has 14 amino acids. Here the CDR3 DNA reads TGTGCCAGCAGTAGGGACAGGGGGCGGGAAAAACTGTTTTTT. The encoded protein is CASSRDRGREKLFF.